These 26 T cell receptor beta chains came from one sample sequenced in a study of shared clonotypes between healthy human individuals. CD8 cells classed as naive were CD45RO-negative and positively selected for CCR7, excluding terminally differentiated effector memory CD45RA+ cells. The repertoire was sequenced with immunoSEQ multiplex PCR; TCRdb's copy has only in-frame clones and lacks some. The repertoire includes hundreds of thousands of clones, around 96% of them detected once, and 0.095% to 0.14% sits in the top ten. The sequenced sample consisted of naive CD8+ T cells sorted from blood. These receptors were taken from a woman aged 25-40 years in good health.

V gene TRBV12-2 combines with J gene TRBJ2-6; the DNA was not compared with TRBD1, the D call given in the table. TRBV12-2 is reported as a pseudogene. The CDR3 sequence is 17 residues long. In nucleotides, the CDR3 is TGTGCAAGTCGCTCCCGGGACAGGTGGTCTGGGGCCAACGTCCTGACTTTC. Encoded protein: CASRSRDRWSGANVLTF.

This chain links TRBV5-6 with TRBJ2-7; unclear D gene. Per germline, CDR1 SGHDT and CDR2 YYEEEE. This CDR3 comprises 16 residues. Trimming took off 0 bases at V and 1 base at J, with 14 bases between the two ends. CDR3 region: CASSLASTVFSYEQYF. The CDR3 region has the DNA TGTGCCAGCAGCTTGGCCAGCACGGTTTTTTCCTACGAGCAGTACTTC.

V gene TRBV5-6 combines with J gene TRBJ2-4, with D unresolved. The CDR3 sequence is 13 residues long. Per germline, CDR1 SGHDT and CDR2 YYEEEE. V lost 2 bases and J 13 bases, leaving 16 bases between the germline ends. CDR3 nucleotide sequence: TGTGCCAGCAGCTTAAGTGGTCCCACCCTACAGTACTTC. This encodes CASSLSGPTLQYF.

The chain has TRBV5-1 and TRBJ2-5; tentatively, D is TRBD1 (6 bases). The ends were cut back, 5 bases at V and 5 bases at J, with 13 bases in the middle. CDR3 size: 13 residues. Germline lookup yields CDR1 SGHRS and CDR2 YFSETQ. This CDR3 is CASSFTGPETQYF. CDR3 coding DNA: TGCGCCAGCAGTTTTACAGGGCCCGAGACCCAGTACTTC.

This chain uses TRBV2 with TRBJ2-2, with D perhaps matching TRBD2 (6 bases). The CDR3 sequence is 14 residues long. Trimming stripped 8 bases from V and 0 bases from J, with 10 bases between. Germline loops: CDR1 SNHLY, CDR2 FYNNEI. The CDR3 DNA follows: TGTGCCAGCGCCCGGGACTCGAACACCGGGGAGCTGTTTTTT. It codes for CASARDSNTGELFF.

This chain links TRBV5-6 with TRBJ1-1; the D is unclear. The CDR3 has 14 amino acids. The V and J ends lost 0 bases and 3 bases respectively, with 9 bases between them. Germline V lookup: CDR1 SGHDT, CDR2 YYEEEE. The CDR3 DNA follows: TGTGCCAGCAGCTTGGCAGGCGGGGACACTGAAGCTTTCTTT. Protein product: CASSLAGGDTEAFF.

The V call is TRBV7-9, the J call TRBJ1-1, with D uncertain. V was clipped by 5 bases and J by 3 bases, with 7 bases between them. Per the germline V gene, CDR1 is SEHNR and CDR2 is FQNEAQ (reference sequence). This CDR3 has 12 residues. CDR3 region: CASSPWDTEAFF. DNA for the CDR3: TGTGCCAGCAGCCCCTGGGACACTGAAGCTTTCTTT.

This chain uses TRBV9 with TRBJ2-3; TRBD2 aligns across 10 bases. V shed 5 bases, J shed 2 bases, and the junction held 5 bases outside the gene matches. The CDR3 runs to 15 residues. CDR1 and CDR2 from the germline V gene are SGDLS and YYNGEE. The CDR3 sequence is CASRSGTSVTDTQYF. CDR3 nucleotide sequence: TGTGCCAGCAGATCCGGGACTAGCGTCACAGATACGCAGTATTTT.

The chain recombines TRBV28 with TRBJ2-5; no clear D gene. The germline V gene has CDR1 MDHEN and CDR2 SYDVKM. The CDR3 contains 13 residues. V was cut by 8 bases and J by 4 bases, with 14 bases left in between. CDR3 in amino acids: CASLRTSGETQYF. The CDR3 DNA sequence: TGTGCCAGCCTCAGGACCTCGGGAGAGACCCAGTACTTC.

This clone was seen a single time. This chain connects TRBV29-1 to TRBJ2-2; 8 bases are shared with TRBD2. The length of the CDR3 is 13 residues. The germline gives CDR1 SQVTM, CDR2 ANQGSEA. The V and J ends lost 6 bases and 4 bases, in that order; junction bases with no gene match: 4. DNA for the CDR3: TGCAGCGTCGCGGGGGGCACCACCGGGGAGCTGTTTTTT. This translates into CSVAGGTTGELFF.

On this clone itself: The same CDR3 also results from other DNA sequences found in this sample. CDR3 sequence reads: CASSLVGSQETQYF. The CDR3 nucleotides are TGTGCCAGCAGCTTAGTAGGCAGCCAAGAGACCCAGTACTTC. The chain is built from TRBV7-9 and TRBJ2-5; D ambiguous. The CDR3 runs 14 residues. Germline V lookup: CDR1 SEHNR, CDR2 FQNEAQ (reference sequence). Trimming cost V 1 base and J 1 base, with 7 bases left between them. Drawing the rest from reference TRBV7-9 and TRBJ2-5, the complete variable domain is DTGVSQNPRHKITKRGQNVTFRCDPISEHNRLYWYRQTLGQGPEFLTYFQNEAQLEKSRLLSDRFSAERPKGSFSTLEIQRTEQGDSAMYLCASSLVGSQETQYFGPGTRLLVL.

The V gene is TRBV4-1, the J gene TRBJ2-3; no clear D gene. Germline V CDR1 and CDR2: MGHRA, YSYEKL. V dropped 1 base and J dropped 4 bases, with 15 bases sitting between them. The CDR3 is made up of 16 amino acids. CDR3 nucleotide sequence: TGCGCCAGCAGCCAAGTTTCTCCTCCCGGGCCAGATACGCAGTATTTT. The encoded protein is CASSQVSPPGPDTQYF.

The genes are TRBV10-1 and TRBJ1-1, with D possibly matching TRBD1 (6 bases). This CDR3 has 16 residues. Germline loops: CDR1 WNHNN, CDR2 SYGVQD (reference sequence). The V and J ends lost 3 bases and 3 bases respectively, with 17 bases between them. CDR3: CASSDRGGEGYTEAFF. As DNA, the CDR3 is TGCGCCAGCAGTGATCGGGGGGGCGAAGGGTACACTGAAGCTTTCTTT.

CDR3 DNA sequence: TGCAGCGTTGAAGCAGGGATGAACACTGAAGCTTTCTTT. Translating gives CSVEAGMNTEAFF. The V gene is TRBV29-1, the J gene TRBJ1-1, with D possibly TRBD1 on 5 matching bases. Germline CDR1 is SQVTM and CDR2 is ANQGSEA. The CDR3 spans 13 residues. Between the trimmed V and J ends, which lost 1 base and 0 bases, there was a span of 6 bases.

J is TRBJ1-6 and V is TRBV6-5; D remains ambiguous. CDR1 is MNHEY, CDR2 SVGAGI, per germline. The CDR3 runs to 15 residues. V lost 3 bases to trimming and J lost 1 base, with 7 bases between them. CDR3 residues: CASSYLESYNSPLHF. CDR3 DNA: TGTGCCAGCAGTTATCTGGAATCCTATAATTCACCCCTCCACTTT.

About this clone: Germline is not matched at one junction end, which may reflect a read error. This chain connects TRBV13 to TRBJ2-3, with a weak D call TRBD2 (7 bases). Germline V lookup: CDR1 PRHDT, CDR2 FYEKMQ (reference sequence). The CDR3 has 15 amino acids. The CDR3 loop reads CASSRREGGTDTQYF. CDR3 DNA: TGTGCCAGCAGCAGAAGGGAGGGGGGCACGGATACGCAGTATTTT. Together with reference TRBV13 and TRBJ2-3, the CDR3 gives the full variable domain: AAGVIQSPRHLIKEKRETATLKCYPIPRHDTVYWYQQGPGQDPQFLISFYEKMQSDKGSIPDRFSAQQFSDYHSELNMSSLELGDSALYFCASSRREGGTDTQYFGPGTRLTVL.

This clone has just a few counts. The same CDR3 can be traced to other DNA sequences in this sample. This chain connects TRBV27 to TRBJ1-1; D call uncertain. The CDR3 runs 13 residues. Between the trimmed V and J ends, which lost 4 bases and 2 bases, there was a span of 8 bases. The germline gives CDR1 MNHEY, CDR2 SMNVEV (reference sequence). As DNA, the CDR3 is TGTGCCAGCAGTTATCAGGTCAACACTGAAGCTTTCTTT. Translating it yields CASSYQVNTEAFF.

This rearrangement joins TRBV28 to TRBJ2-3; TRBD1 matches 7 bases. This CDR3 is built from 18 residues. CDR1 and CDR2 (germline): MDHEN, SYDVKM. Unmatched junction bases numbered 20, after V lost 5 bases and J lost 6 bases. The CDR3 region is CASSPHALGGYIGDTQYF. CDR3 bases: TGTGCCAGCAGTCCCCACGCGTTAGGGGGCTACATTGGTGATACGCAGTATTTT. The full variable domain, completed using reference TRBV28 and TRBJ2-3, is DVKVTQSSRYLVKRTGEKVFLECVQDMDHENMFWYRQDPGLGLRLIYFSYDVKMKEKGDIPEGYSVSREKKERFSLILESASTNQTSMYLCASSPHALGGYIGDTQYFGPGTRLTVL.

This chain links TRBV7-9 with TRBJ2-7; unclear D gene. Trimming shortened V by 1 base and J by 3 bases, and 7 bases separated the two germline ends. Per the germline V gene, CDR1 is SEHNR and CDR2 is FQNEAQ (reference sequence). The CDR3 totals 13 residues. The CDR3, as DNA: TGTGCCAGCAGCTTAGTTGGCGTCTACGAGCAGTACTTC. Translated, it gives CASSLVGVYEQYF.

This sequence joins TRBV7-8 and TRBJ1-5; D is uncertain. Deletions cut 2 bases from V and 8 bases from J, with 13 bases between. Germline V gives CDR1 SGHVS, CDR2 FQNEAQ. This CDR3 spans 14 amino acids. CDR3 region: CASSLLKTWEPQHF. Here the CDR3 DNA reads TGTGCCAGCAGCTTACTCAAAACCTGGGAGCCCCAGCATTTT.

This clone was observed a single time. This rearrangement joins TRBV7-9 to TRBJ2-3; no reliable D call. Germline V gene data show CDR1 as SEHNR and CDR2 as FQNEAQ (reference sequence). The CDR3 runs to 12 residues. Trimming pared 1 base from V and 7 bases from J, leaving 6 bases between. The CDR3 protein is CASSLGVNTQYF. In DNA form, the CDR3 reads TGTGCCAGCAGCTTAGGGGTAAATACGCAGTATTTT.

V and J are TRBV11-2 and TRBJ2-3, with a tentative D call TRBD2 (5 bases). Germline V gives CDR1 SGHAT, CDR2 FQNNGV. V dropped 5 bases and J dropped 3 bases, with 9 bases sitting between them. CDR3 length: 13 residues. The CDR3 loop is CASSTTGTDTQYF. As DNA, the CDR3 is TGTGCCAGCAGCACCACGGGGACAGATACGCAGTATTTT.

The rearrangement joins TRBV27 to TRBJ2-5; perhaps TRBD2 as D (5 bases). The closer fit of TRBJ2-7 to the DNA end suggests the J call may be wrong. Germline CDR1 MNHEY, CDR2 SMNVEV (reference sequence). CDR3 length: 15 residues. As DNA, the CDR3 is TGTGCCAGCAGTTTATCAAGCGGCCTCGCCTACGAGCAGTACTTC. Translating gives CASSLSSGLAYEQYF.

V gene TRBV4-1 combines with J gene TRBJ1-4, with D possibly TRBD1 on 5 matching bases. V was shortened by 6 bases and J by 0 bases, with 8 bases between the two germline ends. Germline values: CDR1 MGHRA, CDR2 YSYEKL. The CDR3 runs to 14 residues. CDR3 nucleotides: TGCGCCAGCAGATCGACAGCAACTAATGAAAAACTGTTTTTT. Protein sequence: CASRSTATNEKLFF.

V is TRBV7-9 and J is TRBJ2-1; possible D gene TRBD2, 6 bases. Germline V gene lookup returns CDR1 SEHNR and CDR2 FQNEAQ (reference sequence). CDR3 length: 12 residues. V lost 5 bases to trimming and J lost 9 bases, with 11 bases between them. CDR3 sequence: CASSLGRGEQFF. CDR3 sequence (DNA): TGTGCCAGCAGCCTCGGGCGGGGTGAGCAGTTCTTC.

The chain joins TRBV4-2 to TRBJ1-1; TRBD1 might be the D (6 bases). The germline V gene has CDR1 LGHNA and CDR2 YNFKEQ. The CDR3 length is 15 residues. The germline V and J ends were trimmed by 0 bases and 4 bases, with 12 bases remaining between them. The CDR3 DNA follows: TGTGCCAGCAGCCAAGAAAGGGAAGGGGGCACTGAAGCTTTCTTT. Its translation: CASSQEREGGTEAFF.